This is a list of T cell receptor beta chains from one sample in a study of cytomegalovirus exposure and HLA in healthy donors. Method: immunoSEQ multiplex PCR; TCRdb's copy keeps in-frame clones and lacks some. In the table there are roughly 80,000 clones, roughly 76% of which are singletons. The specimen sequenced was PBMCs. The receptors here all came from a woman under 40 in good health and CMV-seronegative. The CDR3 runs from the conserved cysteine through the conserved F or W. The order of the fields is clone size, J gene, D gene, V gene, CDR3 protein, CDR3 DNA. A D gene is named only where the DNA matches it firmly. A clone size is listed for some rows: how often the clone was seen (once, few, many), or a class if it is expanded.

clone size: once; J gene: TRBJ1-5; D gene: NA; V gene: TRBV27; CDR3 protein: CASSKDIRNQPQHF; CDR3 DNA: TGTGCCAGCAGCAAGGACATTCGCAATCAGCCCCAGCATTTT
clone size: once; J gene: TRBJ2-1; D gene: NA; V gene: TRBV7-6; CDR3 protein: CASSPASPSYNEQFF; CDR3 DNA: TGTGCCAGCAGCCCAGCTAGCCCCTCCTACAATGAGCAGTTCTTC
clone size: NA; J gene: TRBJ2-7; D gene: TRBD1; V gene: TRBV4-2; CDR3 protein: CASSQAGQGRGSEQYF; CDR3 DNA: TGTGCCAGCAGCCAGGCGGGACAGGGGCGAGGTAGCGAGCAGTACTTC
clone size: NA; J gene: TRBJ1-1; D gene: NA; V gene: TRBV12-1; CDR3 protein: CASSFALAVNTEAFF; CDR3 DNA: TGTGCCAGCAGCTTTGCGCTGGCGGTGAACACTGAAGCTTTCTTT
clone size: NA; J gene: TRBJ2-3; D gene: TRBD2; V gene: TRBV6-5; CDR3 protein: CAVALAEKGTDTQYF; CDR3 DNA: TGTGCCGTCGCCCTAGCGGAGAAGGGCACAGATACGCAGTATTTT
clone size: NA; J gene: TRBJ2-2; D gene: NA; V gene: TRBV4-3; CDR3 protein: CASSQEAGDTGELFF; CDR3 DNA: TGCGCCAGCAGCCAAGAGGCAGGGGACACCGGGGAGCTGTTTTTT
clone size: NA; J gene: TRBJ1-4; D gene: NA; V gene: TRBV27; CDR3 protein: CASRAAGREKLFF; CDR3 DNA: TGTGCCAGCAGGGCCGCGGGTCGCGAAAAACTGTTTTTT
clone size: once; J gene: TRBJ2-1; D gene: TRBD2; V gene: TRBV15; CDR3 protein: CATTPEEVGLAGANEQFF; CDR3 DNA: TGTGCCACCACCCCCGAAGAGGTCGGACTAGCGGGAGCCAATGAGCAGTTCTTC
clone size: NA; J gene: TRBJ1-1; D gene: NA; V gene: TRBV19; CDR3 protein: CASSIRSGPPSEAFF; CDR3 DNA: TGTGCCAGTAGTATCCGCTCAGGGCCCCCTTCTGAAGCTTTCTTT
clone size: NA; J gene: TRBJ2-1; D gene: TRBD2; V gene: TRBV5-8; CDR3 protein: CASSSGRITVAEQFF; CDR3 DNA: TGTGCCAGCAGTTCCGGGAGGATCACGGTTGCTGAGCAGTTCTTC
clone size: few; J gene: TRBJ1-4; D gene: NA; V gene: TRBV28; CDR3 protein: CASSLASNEKLFF; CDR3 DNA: TGTGCCAGCAGTTTGGCCTCTAATGAAAAACTGTTTTTT
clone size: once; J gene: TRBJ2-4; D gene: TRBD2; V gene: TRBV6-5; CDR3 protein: CASSYSLGGEGNIQYF; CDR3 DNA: TGTGCCAGCAGTTACTCTTTGGGTGGGGAGGGGAACATTCAGTACTTC
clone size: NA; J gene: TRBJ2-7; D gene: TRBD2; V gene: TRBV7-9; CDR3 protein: CASSLGALAGREQYF; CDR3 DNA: TGTGCCAGCAGCTTAGGAGCCCTAGCGGGAAGGGAGCAGTACTTC
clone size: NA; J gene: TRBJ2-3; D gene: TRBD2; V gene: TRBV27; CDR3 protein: CASTRFGVESGRAGTDTQYF; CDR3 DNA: TGTGCCAGCACCAGGTTCGGGGTAGAGAGCGGGAGGGCCGGAACAGATACGCAGTATTTT
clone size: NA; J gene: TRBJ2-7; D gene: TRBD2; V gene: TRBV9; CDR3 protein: CASSVGELAGLYEQYF; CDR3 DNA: TGTGCCAGCAGCGTAGGAGAACTAGCGGGACTATACGAGCAGTACTTC
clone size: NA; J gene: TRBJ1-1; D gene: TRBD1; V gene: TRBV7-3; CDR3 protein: CASSFPGGTEAFF; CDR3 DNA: TGTGCCAGCAGCTTCCCAGGGGGCACTGAAGCTTTCTTT
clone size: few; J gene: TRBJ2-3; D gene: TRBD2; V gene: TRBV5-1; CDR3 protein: CASSSSGRWGLDTQYF; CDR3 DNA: TGCGCCAGCAGCTCTAGCGGGAGGTGGGGATTAGATACGCAGTATTTT
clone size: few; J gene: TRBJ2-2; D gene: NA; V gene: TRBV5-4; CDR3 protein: CASSPGTFGGELFF; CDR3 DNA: TGTGCCAGCAGCCCCGGGACTTTTGGCGGGGAGCTGTTTTTT
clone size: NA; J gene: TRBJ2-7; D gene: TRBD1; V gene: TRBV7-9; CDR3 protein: CASSLALGTAKQYF; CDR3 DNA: TGTGCCAGCAGCTTAGCGTTGGGGACAGCTAAGCAGTACTTC
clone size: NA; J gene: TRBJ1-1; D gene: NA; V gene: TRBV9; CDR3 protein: CASSVSGNTEAFF; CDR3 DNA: TGTGCCAGCAGCGTGTCAGGGAACACTGAAGCTTTCTTT
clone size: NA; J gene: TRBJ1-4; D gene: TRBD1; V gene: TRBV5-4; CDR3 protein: CASSFGQQGDEKLFF; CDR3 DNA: TGTGCCAGCAGCTTTGGACAGCAGGGGGATGAAAAACTGTTTTTT
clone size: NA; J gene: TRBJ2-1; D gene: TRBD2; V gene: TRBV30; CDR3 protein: CAWRDSGSKQFF; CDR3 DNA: TGTGCCTGGAGGGATAGCGGGAGTAAGCAGTTCTTC
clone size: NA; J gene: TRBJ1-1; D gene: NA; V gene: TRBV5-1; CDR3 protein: CASSSELLSEAFF; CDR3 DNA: TGCGCCAGCAGCTCCGAATTACTAAGCGAAGCTTTCTTT
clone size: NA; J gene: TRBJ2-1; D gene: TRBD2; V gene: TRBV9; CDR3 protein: CASSGRGTSKFF; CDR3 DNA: TGTGCCAGCAGCGGCCGTGGGACTAGCAAGTTCTTC
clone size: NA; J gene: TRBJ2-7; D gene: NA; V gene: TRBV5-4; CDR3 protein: CASSPEGTYEQYF; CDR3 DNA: TGTGCCAGCAGCCCCGAGGGAACCTACGAGCAGTACTTC
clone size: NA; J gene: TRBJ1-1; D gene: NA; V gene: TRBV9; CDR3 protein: CASSVASTVLGMNTEAFF; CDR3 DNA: TGTGCCAGCAGCGTAGCGAGCACGGTATTGGGCATGAACACTGAAGCTTTCTTT
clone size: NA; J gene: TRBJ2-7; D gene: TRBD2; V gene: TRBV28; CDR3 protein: CASSLSGGFPYEQYF; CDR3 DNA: TGTGCCAGCAGTTTATCGGGGGGGTTCCCCTACGAGCAGTACTTC
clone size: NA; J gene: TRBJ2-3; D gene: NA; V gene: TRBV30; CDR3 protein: CACSSGADTQYF; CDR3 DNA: TGTGCCTGCAGCTCAGGGGCAGATACGCAGTATTTT
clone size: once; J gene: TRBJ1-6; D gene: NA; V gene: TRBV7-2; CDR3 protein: CASSMRGGSYNSPLHF; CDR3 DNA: TGTGCCAGCAGCATGCGAGGGGGCTCCTATAATTCACCCCTCCACTTT
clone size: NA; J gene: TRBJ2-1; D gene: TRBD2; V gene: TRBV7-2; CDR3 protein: CASREGLGSNEQFF; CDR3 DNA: TGTGCCAGCAGGGAGGGACTAGGTTCGAATGAGCAGTTCTTC
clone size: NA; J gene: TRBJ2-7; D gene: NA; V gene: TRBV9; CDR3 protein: CASSSGGYEQYF; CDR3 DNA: TGTGCCAGCAGCTCCGGGGGCTACGAGCAGTACTTC
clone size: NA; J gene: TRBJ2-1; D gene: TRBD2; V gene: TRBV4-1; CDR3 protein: CASSQGTSGGNYNEQFF; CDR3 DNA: TGCGCCAGCAGCCAAGGGACTAGCGGGGGGAATTACAATGAGCAGTTCTTC
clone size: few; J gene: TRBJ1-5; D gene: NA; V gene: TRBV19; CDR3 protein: CASSIWGDSNQPQHF; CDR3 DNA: TGTGCCAGTAGTATCTGGGGCGATAGCAATCAGCCCCAGCATTTT
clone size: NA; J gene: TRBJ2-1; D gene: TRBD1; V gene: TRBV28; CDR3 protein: CASSVWALGQGADEQFF; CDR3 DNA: TGTGCCAGCAGTGTGTGGGCCCTGGGACAGGGGGCGGATGAGCAGTTCTTC
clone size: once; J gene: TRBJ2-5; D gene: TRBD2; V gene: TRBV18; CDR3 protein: CASSRGTSRPAETQYF; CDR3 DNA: TGTGCCAGCTCACGAGGGACTAGCCGACCTGCAGAGACCCAGTACTTC
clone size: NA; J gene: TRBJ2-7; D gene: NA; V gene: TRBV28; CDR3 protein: CASSFIGGRHYEQYF; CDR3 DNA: TGTGCCAGCAGTTTCATAGGGGGTCGCCACTACGAGCAGTACTTC